This TCR beta chain was documented in a study of T cell changes during pregnancy in multiple sclerosis. The CDR3 has 16 amino acids. Per germline, CDR1 MGHRA and CDR2 YSYEKL. The germline V and J ends were trimmed by 3 bases and 3 bases, with 18 bases remaining between them. TCRdb keeps only in-frame clones here, not all; method: immunoSEQ multiplex PCR. The sample carries roughly 80,000 clones, around 90% recorded once. The J gene is TRBJ2-7, the V gene TRBV4-1, with D uncertain. The sequences come from peripheral blood, collected before pregnancy. The source of this sequence is a female donor with multiple sclerosis, enrolled in a pregnancy study. CDR3 DNA: TGCGCCAGCAGCCAGGTGTACGGTACCTCCCGCTACGAGCAGTACTTC. Residues: CASSQVYGTSRYEQYF.